Sequencing of this TCR beta chain was carried out in a study of cytomegalovirus exposure and HLA in healthy donors. Study-level findings and limits: The authors later found HLA-associated TCR beta chains more clonally expanded than equally common others. Cytomegalovirus-associated status was assigned to about 180 TCR beta chains.

As concerns this clone: Its antigen remains unidentified.

CDR3 size: 16 residues. In germline, CDR1 is LNHDA, CDR2 SQIVND (reference sequence). The ends were cut back, 5 bases at V and 1 base at J, with 17 bases in the middle. Both 60 Vbeta primers and 13 Jbeta primers went into the PCR. Libraries were prepared by immunoSEQ multiplex PCR; TCRdb keeps only in-frame clonotypes and omits some of them. This sample contains some 130,000 clones. The material sequenced was PBMCs. The receptor comes from a woman aged 60-70 years in good health and CMV-seronegative. The rearrangement joins TRBV19 to TRBJ1-1, with a weak D call TRBD1 (6 bases). In DNA, the CDR3 is TGTGCCAGTAGTGGGGAGACAGGTACCCCGAACACTGAAGCTTTCTTT. Amino acids: CASSGETGTPNTEAFF.